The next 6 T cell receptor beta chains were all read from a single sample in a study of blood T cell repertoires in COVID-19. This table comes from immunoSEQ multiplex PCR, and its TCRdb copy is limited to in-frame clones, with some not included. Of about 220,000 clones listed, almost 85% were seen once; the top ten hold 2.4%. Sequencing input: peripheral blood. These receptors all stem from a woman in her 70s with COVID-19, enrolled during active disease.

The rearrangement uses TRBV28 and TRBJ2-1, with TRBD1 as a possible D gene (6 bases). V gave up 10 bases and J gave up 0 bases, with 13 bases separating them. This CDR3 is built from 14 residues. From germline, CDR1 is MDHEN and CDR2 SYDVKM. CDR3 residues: CATRPGVSYNEQFF. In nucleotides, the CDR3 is TGTGCCACCCGCCCAGGGGTCTCCTACAATGAGCAGTTCTTC.

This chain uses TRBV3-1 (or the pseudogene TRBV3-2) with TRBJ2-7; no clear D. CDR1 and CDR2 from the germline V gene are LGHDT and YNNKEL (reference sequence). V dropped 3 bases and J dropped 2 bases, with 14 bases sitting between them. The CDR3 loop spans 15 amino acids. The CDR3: CASSQAESRPYEQYF. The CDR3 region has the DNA TGTGCCAGCAGCCAGGCGGAGTCGAGACCCTACGAGCAGTACTTC.

In DNA, the CDR3 is TGCGCCAGCAGCGGGACAGAACAGAGGAACACTGAAGCTTTCTTT. Amino acids: CASSGTEQRNTEAFF. The chain employs TRBV5-1 and TRBJ1-1, with TRBD1 identical over 7 bases. The ends lost 4 bases at V and 1 base at J; junction bases unmatched: 7. CDR1 is SGHRS, CDR2 YFSETQ, per germline. There are 15 residues in the CDR3.

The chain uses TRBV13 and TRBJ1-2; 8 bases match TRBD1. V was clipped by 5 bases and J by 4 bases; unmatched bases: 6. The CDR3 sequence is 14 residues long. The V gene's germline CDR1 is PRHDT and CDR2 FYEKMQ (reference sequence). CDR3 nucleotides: TGTGCCAGCAGCACGACAGGGGATAGCTATGGCTACACCTTC. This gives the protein CASSTTGDSYGYTF.

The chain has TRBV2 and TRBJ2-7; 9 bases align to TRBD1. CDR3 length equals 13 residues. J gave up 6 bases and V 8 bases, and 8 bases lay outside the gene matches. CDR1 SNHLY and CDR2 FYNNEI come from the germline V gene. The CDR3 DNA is TGTGCCAGCGTAGGACAGGGGCTCGGCGAGCAGTACTTC. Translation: CASVGQGLGEQYF.

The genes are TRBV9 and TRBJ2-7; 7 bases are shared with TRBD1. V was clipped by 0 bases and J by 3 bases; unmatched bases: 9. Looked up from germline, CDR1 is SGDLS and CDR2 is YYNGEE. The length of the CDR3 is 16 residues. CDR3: CASSVGPTSGGYEQYF. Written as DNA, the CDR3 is TGTGCCAGCAGCGTAGGGCCCACCTCAGGGGGCTACGAGCAGTACTTC.